These T cell receptor beta chains were read from a single sample in a study of T-cell memory formation after mild COVID-19. Using its own MiXCR run on the 5' RACE reads, TCRdb lists one record per CDR3 protein. The data contain about half a million distinct CDR3 sequences, about 18% of them singletons. Input material: PBMCs or a T cell subset sorted from them (not recorded which). These receptors were taken from an adult woman who had mild COVID-19 (a few samples of this study predate the infection). Cell type and time point are not known. Both conserved end residues are part of each CDR3. D genes are given only for firm matches. Size is omitted from some rows. Given values are once, few, many or a class for expanded clones.

J gene: TRBJ2-5
clone size: few
V gene: TRBV4-2
D gene: .
CDR3 protein: CASSQWGAGQETQYF
CDR3 DNA: TGTGCCAGCAGCCAATGGGGAGCGGGCCAAGAGACCCAGTACTTC

J gene: TRBJ2-7
clone size: .
V gene: TRBV18
D gene: .
CDR3 protein: CASSPLEGSSSYEQYF
CDR3 DNA: TGTGCCAGCTCACCATTAGAAGGGTCTTCTTCCTACGAGCAGTACTTC

J gene: TRBJ1-6
clone size: few
V gene: TRBV15
D gene: TRBD1
CDR3 protein: CATSRNRDSNSPLHF
CDR3 DNA: TGTGCCACCAGCAGAAACCGGGACAGCAATTCACCCCTCCACTTT

J gene: TRBJ2-1
clone size: .
V gene: TRBV20-1
D gene: TRBD2
CDR3 protein: CSARARLAGTYNEQFF
CDR3 DNA: TGCAGTGCTAGAGCCCGACTAGCGGGGACTTACAATGAGCAGTTCTTC

J gene: TRBJ2-1
clone size: .
V gene: TRBV29-1
D gene: TRBD2
CDR3 protein: CSVGLATDNEQFF
CDR3 DNA: TGCAGCGTGGGACTAGCGACAGACAATGAGCAGTTCTTC

J gene: TRBJ2-5
clone size: .
V gene: TRBV5-6
D gene: .
CDR3 protein: CASSQTAPEGQETQYF
CDR3 DNA: TGTGCCAGCAGCCAGACAGCTCCGGAGGGGCAAGAGACCCAGTACTTC

J gene: TRBJ2-5
clone size: few
V gene: TRBV11-3
D gene: .
CDR3 protein: CASSSYTYQETQYF
CDR3 DNA: TGTGCCAGCAGCTCTTACACGTACCAAGAGACCCAGTACTTC

J gene: TRBJ2-4
clone size: many
V gene: TRBV20-1
D gene: .
CDR3 protein: CSASVLRAKNIQYF
CDR3 DNA: TGCAGTGCTTCTGTATTACGGGCCAAAAACATTCAGTACTTC

J gene: TRBJ2-3
clone size: few
V gene: TRBV6-2/TRBV6-3
D gene: .
CDR3 protein: CASSYWGRTKADTQYF
CDR3 DNA: TGTGCCAGCAGCTACTGGGGCCGTACGAAGGCAGATACGCAGTATTTT

J gene: TRBJ1-3
clone size: many
V gene: TRBV4-2
D gene: .
CDR3 protein: CASSQDRSSGNTIYF
CDR3 DNA: TGTGCCAGCAGCCAAGATCGCAGCTCTGGAAACACCATATATTTT

J gene: TRBJ2-4
clone size: .
V gene: TRBV19
D gene: .
CDR3 protein: CASRELAKNIQYF
CDR3 DNA: TGTGCCAGTAGGGAGTTAGCCAAAAACATTCAGTACTTC

J gene: TRBJ2-5
clone size: few
V gene: TRBV5-6
D gene: TRBD2
CDR3 protein: CASIPSTSGPGETQYF
CDR3 DNA: TGTGCCAGCATCCCATCGACTAGCGGGCCGGGGGAGACCCAGTACTTC

J gene: TRBJ2-7
clone size: few
V gene: TRBV7-9
D gene: TRBD2
CDR3 protein: CASSLGLAGAVSEQYF
CDR3 DNA: TGTGCCAGCAGCTTGGGACTAGCGGGAGCCGTCTCCGAGCAGTACTTC

J gene: TRBJ2-7
clone size: many
V gene: TRBV2
D gene: .
CDR3 protein: CASSESPGSSYEQYF
CDR3 DNA: TGTGCCAGCAGTGAAAGCCCCGGGAGCTCCTACGAGCAGTACTTC